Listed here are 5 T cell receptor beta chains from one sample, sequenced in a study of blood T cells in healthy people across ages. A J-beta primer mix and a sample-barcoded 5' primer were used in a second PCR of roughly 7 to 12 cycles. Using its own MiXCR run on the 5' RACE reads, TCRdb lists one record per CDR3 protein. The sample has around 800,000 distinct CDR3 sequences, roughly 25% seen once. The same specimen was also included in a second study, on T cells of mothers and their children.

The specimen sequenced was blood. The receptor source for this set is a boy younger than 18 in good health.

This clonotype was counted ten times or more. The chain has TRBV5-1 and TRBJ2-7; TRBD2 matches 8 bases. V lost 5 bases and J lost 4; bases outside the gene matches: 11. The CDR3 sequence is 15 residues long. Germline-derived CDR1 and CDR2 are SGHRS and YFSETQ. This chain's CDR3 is CASSFLAGGSYEQYF. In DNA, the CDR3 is TGCGCCAGCAGTTTTCTCGCGGGGGGTTCGTACGAGCAGTACTTC.

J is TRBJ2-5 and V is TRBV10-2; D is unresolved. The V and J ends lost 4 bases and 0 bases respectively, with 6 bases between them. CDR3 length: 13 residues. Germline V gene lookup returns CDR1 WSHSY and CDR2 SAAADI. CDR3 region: CASSGDHQETQYF. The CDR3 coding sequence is TGCGCCAGCAGTGGGGATCACCAAGAGACCCAGTACTTC.

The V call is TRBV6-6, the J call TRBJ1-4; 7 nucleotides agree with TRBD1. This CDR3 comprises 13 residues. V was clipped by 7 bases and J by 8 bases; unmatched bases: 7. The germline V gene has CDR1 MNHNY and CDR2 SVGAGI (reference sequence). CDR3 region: CASTLTGREKLFF. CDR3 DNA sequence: TGTGCCAGCACCCTGACAGGGAGAGAAAAACTGTTTTTT.

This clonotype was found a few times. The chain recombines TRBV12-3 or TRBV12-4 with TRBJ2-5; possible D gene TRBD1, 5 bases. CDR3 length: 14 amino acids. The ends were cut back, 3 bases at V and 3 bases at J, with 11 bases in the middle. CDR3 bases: TGTGCCAGCAGTTTGGGGCCGACAGAAGAGACCCAGTACTTC. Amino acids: CASSLGPTEETQYF.

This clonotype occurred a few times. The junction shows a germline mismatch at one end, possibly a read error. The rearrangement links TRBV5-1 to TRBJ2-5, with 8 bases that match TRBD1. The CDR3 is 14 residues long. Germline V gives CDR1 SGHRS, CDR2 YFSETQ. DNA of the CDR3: TGCGCCAGCAGCTTGGGGACAGGGTTCGAGACCCAGCACTTC. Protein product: CASSLGTGFETQHF. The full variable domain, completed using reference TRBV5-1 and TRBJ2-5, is KAGVTQTPRYLIKTRGQQVTLSCSPISGHRSVSWYQQTPGQGLQFLFEYFSETQRNKGNFPGRFSGRQFSNSRSEMNVSTLELGDSALYLCASSLGTGFETQHFGPGTRLLVL.